This note documents a single T cell receptor beta chain sequence. V shed 3 bases and J shed 1 base, with 11 bases lying between them. This CDR3 is built from 15 residues. CDR1 SGDLS and CDR2 YYNGEE come from the germline V gene. This entry is derived from a study of STAT5B mutations in CD4+ large granular lymphocyte leukemia. This table comes from immunoSEQ multiplex PCR, and its TCRdb copy is limited to in-frame clones, with some not included. This sample has 30,000 or so clones, with over 70% found just once. The chain joins TRBV9 to TRBJ1-5, with D possibly being TRBD1 (5 bases). Source material: CD4+ T cells from blood buffy coats. This TCR was recovered from a human donor in good health. This CDR3 is CASSASGASNQPQHF. The CDR3 coding sequence is TGTGCCAGCAGCGCCAGCGGGGCCAGCAATCAGCCCCAGCATTTT.